This T cell receptor (beta chain) derives from a study of cytomegalovirus exposure and HLA in healthy donors. Turning to this clone: Its target is unknown.

The PCR contained 60 Vbeta and 13 Jbeta primers. Libraries were prepared by immunoSEQ multiplex PCR; TCRdb keeps only in-frame clonotypes and omits some of them. Counted here are about 240,000 clones, about 85% occurring once; the ten biggest clones make up roughly 0.26%. Study-wide results and limits: TCR beta chain V- and J-gene trimming was linked, in a later analysis, to a missense variant in DCLRE1C. Presence/absence results assume similar sequencing depth per donor, which may not hold. The analysis excluded some indistinguishable V segments, including TRBV6-2 and TRBV6-3. Cytomegalovirus association was listed for roughly 160 TCR beta chains.

This CDR3 has 13 residues. Germline V gene data show CDR1 as GTSNPN and CDR2 as SVGIG (reference sequence). Trimming removed 0 bases from V and 2 bases from J, with 6 bases in between. Sequences were obtained from PBMCs. The chain employs TRBV30 and TRBJ2-3; D is unresolved. The clonotype comes from a girl aged 2 to 10 in good health and CMV-seronegative. The CDR3 protein is CAWSVQNTDTQYF. CDR3 bases: TGTGCCTGGAGTGTACAAAACACAGATACGCAGTATTTT.